The source of this T cell receptor (beta chain) is a study of blood T cells in healthy people across ages. A sample-barcoded 5' primer and a J-beta primer mix were used in a second PCR of roughly 7 to 11 cycles. Via MiXCR, TCRdb re-called the 5' RACE reads, giving one row per CDR3 protein. Counted here are 650,000 to 1,000,000 distinct CDR3 sequences, around 34% occurring once; the ten biggest clones make up 10% to 15%. PBMCs, at least 7 million per sample, were isolated. Germline V gene lookup returns CDR1 KGHDR and CDR2 SFDVKD. This CDR3 has 16 residues. Trimming stripped 5 bases from V and 2 bases from J, with 17 bases between.

The chain has TRBV24-1 and TRBJ2-5; D perhaps matches TRBD2 (5 bases). The TCR comes from a man younger than 35 in good health. Source material: blood. The CDR3 nucleotides are TGTGCCACCAGTGGAGGGCCCAGCCAAAAGCAAGAGACCCAGTACTTC. It yields the protein CATSGGPSQKQETQYF.